This T cell receptor beta chain was captured in a study of T cells in localized non-small cell lung cancer. Study-wide results and limits: Of the top 100 tumor clones, median around 62 were in adjacent lung, over 25 among its top 100. Multi-region tumor sequencing was not done, so intratumor heterogeneity could not be excluded. Those with higher blood T cell density had longer overall survival. T cell clonality was highest in uninvolved adjacent lung, above tumor.

This table comes from immunoSEQ multiplex PCR, and its TCRdb copy is limited to in-frame clones, with some not included. The sample contains 25,000 to 35,000 clones, approximately 90% of which appear only once. This CDR3 region has 13 residues. Germline CDR1 and CDR2: SGHNT and YENEEA. With 1 base removed from V and 6 bases from J, the gap between germline ends came to 10 bases. Note on this clone: Its antigen is currently unknown.

The receptor was derived from a man between 40 and 75 years old with stage II lung adenocarcinoma. The chain joins TRBV11-3 to TRBJ2-7; D is ambiguous. Sequencing was performed on PBMCs, taken before any cancer treatment. The CDR3 protein is CASSLAGFGEQYF. CDR3 DNA: TGTGCCAGCAGCTTAGCAGGCTTCGGCGAGCAGTACTTC.